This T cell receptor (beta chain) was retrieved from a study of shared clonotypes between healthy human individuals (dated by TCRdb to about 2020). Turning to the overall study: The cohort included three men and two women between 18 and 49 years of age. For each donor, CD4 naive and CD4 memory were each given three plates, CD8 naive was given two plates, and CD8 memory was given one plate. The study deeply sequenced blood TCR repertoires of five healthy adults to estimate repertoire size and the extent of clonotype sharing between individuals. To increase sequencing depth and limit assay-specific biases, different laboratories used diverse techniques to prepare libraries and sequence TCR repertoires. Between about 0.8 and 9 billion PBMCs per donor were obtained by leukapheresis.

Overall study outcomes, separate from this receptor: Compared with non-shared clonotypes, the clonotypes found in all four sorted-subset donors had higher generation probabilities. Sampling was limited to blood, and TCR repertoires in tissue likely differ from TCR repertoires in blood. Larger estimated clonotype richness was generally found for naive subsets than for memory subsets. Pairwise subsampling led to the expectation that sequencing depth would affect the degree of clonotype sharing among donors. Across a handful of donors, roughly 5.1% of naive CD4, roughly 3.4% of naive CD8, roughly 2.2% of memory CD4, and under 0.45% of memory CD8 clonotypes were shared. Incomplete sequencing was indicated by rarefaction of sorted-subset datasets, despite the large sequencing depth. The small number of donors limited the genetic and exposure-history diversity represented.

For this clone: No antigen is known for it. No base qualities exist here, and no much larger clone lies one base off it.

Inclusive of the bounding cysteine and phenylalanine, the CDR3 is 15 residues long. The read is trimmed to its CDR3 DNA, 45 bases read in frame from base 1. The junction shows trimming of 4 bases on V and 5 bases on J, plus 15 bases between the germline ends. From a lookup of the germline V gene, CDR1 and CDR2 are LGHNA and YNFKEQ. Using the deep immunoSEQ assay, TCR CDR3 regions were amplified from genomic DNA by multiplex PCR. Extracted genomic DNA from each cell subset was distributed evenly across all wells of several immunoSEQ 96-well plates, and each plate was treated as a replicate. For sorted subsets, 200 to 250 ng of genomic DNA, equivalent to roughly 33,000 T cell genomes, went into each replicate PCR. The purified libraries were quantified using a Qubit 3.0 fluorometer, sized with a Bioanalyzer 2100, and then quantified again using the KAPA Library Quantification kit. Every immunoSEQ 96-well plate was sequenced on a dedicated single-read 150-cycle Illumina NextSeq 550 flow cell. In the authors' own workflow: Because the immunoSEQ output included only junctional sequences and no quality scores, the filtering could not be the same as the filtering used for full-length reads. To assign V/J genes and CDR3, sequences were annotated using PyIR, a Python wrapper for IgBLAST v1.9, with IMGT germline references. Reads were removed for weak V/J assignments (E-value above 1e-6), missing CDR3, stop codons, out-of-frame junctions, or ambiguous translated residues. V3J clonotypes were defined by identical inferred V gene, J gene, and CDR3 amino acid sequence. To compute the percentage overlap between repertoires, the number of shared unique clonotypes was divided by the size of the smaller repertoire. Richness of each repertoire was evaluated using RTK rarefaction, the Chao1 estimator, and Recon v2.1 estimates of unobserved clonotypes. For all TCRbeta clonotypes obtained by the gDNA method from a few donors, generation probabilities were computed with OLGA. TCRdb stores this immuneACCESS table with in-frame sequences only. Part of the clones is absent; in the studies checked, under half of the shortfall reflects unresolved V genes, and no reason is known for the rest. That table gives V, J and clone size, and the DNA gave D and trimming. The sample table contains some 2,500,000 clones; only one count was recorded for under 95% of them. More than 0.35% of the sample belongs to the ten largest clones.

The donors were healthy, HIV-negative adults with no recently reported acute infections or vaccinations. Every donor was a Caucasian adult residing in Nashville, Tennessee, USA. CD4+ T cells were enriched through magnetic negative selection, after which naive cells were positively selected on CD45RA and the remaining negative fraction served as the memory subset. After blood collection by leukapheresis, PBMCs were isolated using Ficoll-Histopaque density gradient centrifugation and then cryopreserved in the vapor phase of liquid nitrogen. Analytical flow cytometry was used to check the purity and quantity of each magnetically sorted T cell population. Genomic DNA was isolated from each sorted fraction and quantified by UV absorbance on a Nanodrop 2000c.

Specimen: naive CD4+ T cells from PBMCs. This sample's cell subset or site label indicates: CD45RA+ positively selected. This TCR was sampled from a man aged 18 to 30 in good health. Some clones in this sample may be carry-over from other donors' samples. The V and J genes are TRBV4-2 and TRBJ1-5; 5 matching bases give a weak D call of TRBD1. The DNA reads TGTGCCAGCAGCCGTGCGCAGGGAGGGGATCAGCCCCAGCATTTT. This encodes CASSRAQGGDQPQHF.